The rows below give T cell receptor beta chains drawn from one sample of a study of radiotherapy plus CTLA-4 blockade in lung cancer. The assay was immunoSEQ multiplex PCR, and TCRdb's table has in-frame clones only and misses some. This sample carries approximately 94,000 clones, 82% of them seen once, and the ten largest clones take more than 20%. This specimen was peripheral blood, taken from a patient treated with radiotherapy plus ipilimumab. The source of these receptors is a human donor with non-small cell lung cancer that progressed on radiotherapy plus ipilimumab. Both conserved end residues are part of each CDR3. The D gene is left open where the match is weak. Not every row has a clone size; where given, it reads once, few, many or a size class.

>once|TRBJ2-7|TRBD2|TRBV19
TGTGCCAGTAGTATAGTAACTAGCGGGACCTACGAGCAGTACTTC
CASSIVTSGTYEQYF
>once|TRBJ2-1|TRBD2|TRBV13
TGTGCCAGCAGCTTATTGTCTAGCGGTAGTGGGCAGTTCTTC
CASSLLSSGSGQFF
>-|TRBJ2-7|-|TRBV18
TGTGCCAGCTCACCCGGGCCCCCCAAGGACGAGCAGTACTTC
CASSPGPPKDEQYF
>-|TRBJ2-2|TRBD1|TRBV6-6
TGTGCCAGCACCCAGGGGGCCGGACGTCCCGGGGAGCTGTTTTTT
CASTQGAGRPGELFF
>-|TRBJ2-1|-|TRBV18
TGTGCCAGCTCAACAAGACATAGCTCCTACAATGAGCAGTTCTTC
CASSTRHSSYNEQFF
>-|TRBJ1-2|-|TRBV19
TGTGCCAGTAGTTTCCGGGCCACCTATGGCTACACCTTC
CASSFRATYGYTF
>few|TRBJ2-1|-|TRBV19
TGTGCCAGTAGTCTGACTAGGTACAATGAGCAGTTCTTC
CASSLTRYNEQFF
>once|TRBJ1-1|-|TRBV29-1
TGCAGCGTACTCCGGGACACGAACACTGAAGCTTTCTTT
CSVLRDTNTEAFF
>-|TRBJ2-1|TRBD2|TRBV10-2
TGCGCCAGCAGGTCCGGGACTAGCAGCAATGAGCAGTTCTTC
CASRSGTSSNEQFF
>-|TRBJ1-3|-|TRBV9
TGTGCCAGCAGCGAAGGGGCTTCTGGAAACACCATATATTTT
CASSEGASGNTIYF
>-|TRBJ2-1|TRBD2|TRBV6-5
TGTGCCAGCATAGCTAGCGGGACTAATGAGCAGTTCTTC
CASIASGTNEQFF
>-|TRBJ1-1|TRBD1|TRBV19
TGTGCCAGTAGCCATGGACAGGGGGCTTCAGGAGCTTTCTTT
CASSHGQGASGAFF
>-|TRBJ2-5|TRBD2|TRBV30
TGTGCCTGGGGTGGACTAGCGCAACAAGAGACCCAGTACTTC
CAWGGLAQQETQYF
>-|TRBJ2-3|-|TRBV9
TGTGCCAGCAGCGTCAGGGGAGGGCCTGCAGATACGCAGTATTTT
CASSVRGGPADTQYF
>once|TRBJ2-5|-|TRBV29-1
TGCAGCGTTAGTAGGGGTGAGACCCAGTACTTC
CSVSRGETQYF
>-|TRBJ2-5|-|TRBV7-6
TGTGCCAGCAGCCCCGATCGGGGTACCCAGTACTTC
CASSPDRGTQYF
>once|TRBJ2-2|TRBD2|TRBV9
TGTGCCAGCAGCGTAGTGACGGGAGGGCCGGTGATAACCGGGGAGCTGTTTTTT
CASSVVTGGPVITGELFF
>-|TRBJ2-7|TRBD2|TRBV6-6
TGTGCCAGCAGTTACCTGACTAGCGGGAGGGCCGGGCAGTACTTC
CASSYLTSGRAGQYF
>-|TRBJ1-1|-|TRBV5-1
TGCGCCAGCAGCTTGGCCGGGGGGTGGAGCACTGAAGCTTTCTTT
CASSLAGGWSTEAFF
>-|TRBJ2-2|TRBD1|TRBV28
TGTGCCAGCAGCCCAGCGGGGACAGGGGGTCGGGCCGGGGAGCTGTTTTTT
CASSPAGTGGRAGELFF
>-|TRBJ2-2|-|TRBV4-1
TGCGCCAGCAGCCAAGACGGACGAGGGACTTCGAACACCGGGGAGCTGTTTTTT
CASSQDGRGTSNTGELFF
>-|TRBJ2-5|-|TRBV11-2
TGTGCCAGCAGCTCCAGACCGGAGGTGGAGACCCAGTACTTC
CASSSRPEVETQYF
>-|TRBJ2-5|TRBD1|TRBV28
TGTGCCAGCAGTCCAACCACCGGGACAGGGTGGGAGACCCAGTACTTC
CASSPTTGTGWETQYF
>-|TRBJ2-5|TRBD2|TRBV2
TGTGCCATCACGGGAGGTGAGACCCAGTACTTC
CAITGGETQYF
>-|TRBJ1-1|-|TRBV14
TGTGCCAGCAGCCAAGCGGGGTCTGTGAGCACTGAAGCTTTCTTT
CASSQAGSVSTEAFF
>-|TRBJ2-5|-|TRBV28
TGTGCCAGCAGTTCGAACGTAGGGGCTGGGGAGACCCAGTACTTC
CASSSNVGAGETQYF
>-|TRBJ2-2|TRBD1|TRBV2
TGTGCCAGCAGTGAACGAGACAGGGGTTTCACCGGGGAGCTGTTTTTT
CASSERDRGFTGELFF
>-|TRBJ1-3|TRBD1|TRBV27
TGTGCCAGCAGTTTAAGGATGGACAGGGTAAAGGACTCTGGAAACACCATATATTTT
CASSLRMDRVKDSGNTIYF
>-|TRBJ2-5|-|TRBV11-2
TGTGCCAGCAGCGCCCGCGGAGAGACCCAGTACTTC
CASSARGETQYF
>-|TRBJ2-1|TRBD2|TRBV25-1
TGTGCCAGCAGCGCCGGGACTAGCGTCTACAATGAGCAGTTCTTC
CASSAGTSVYNEQFF
>few|TRBJ2-2|TRBD2|TRBV27
TGTGCCAGCACCCGGGGACTAGCCGGGTCCGGGGAGCTGTTTTTT
CASTRGLAGSGELFF
>-|TRBJ2-5|-|TRBV4-1
TGCGCCAGCAGCCAAGGGGAAGCGGTTCAAGAGACCCAGTACTTC
CASSQGEAVQETQYF
>-|TRBJ1-4|TRBD1|TRBV10-3
TGTGCCATCAGCCTGGGACAGGGGGGTGGTGAAAAACTGTTTTTT
CAISLGQGGGEKLFF
>-|TRBJ2-7|-|TRBV6-5
TGTGCCAGCAGTTCAAGGGTGTCCTCCTACGAGCAGTACTTC
CASSSRVSSYEQYF
>-|TRBJ1-1|TRBD1|TRBV12-5
TGTGCTAGTGGCCCCAGGGGGCGCGTGAACACTGAAGCTTTCTTT
CASGPRGRVNTEAFF
>-|TRBJ2-3|TRBD2|TRBV5-4
TGTGCCACCACGCGGCGGGAGGTAGATACGCAGTATTTT
CATTRREVDTQYF
>-|TRBJ1-2|-|TRBV13
TGTGCCAGCAGCAGCGCCGCCGACAGGACCTATGGCTACACCTTC
CASSSAADRTYGYTF
>once|TRBJ2-5|TRBD1|TRBV25-1
TGTGCCAGCAGTGATACGACAGGGACGGAGACCCAGTACTTC
CASSDTTGTETQYF
>once|TRBJ2-3|-|TRBV7-9
TGTGCCAGCAGCTCCAGTATCGGGGACACAGATACGCAGTATTTT
CASSSSIGDTDTQYF
>-|TRBJ1-4|TRBD1|TRBV9
TGTGCCAGCAGCGGGGGACAGAGTGGTGAAAAACTGTTTTTT
CASSGGQSGEKLFF
>-|TRBJ2-2|-|TRBV7-8
TGTGCCAGCAGCCCCGCCCGGGGGTACGACACCGGGGAGCTGTTTTTT
CASSPARGYDTGELFF
>once|TRBJ1-2|-|TRBV28
TGTGCCAGCACGGCGGCAGGGCCCGCCCTAAACTATGGCTACACCTTC
CASTAAGPALNYGYTF
>-|TRBJ2-3|-|TRBV2
TGTGCCAGCAGTTCCGGTGGAATAGATACGCAGTATTTT
CASSSGGIDTQYF
>-|TRBJ2-7|-|TRBV6-1
TGTGCCAGCAGTGATTTAGGGTCAGGGGTGTACGAGCAGTACTTC
CASSDLGSGVYEQYF
>few|TRBJ2-7|-|TRBV6-1
TGTGCCAGCAGTTCACTTTACGAGCAGTACTTC
CASSSLYEQYF
>-|TRBJ1-1|-|TRBV5-4
TGTGCCAGCAGCTTGGAAGTGGGCAGGGGACCTAACACTGAAGCTTTCTTT
CASSLEVGRGPNTEAFF
>-|TRBJ1-1|-|TRBV5-1
TGCGCCAGCAGCAGACAACCGCGGTTGGGACGTGAAGCTTTCTTT
CASSRQPRLGREAFF
>-|TRBJ1-4|-|TRBV4-1
TGCGCCAGGAATCATGAAAAACTGTTTTTT
CARNHEKLFF
>few|TRBJ1-4|-|TRBV19
TGTGCCAGTAGTGGAAGGGGTTTTGCTAATGAAAAACTGTTTTTT
CASSGRGFANEKLFF